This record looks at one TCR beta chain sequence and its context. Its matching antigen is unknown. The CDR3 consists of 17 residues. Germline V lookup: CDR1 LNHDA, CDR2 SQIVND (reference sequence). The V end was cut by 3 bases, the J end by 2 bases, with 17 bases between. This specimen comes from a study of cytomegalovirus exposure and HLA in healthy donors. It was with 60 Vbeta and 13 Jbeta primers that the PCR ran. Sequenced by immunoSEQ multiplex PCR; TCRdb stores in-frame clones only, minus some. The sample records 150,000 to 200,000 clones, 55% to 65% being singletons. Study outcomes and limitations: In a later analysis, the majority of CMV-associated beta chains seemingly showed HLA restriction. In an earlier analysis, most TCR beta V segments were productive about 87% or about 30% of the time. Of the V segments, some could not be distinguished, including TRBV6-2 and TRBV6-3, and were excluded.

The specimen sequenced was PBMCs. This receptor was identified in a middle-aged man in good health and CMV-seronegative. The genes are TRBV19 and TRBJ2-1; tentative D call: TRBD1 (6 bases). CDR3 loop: CASSIWLLGGAYNEQFF. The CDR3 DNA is TGTGCCAGTAGTATTTGGCTGTTAGGGGGTGCCTACAATGAGCAGTTCTTC.